This T cell receptor (beta chain) was retrieved from a study of blood T cell repertoires in COVID-19. Study-wide context: The United States, Italy and Spain supplied acute and convalescent COVID-19 samples. T cells, B-cell-depleted T cells, or PBMCs provided the cDNA or gDNA that served as material.

TCRdb keeps only in-frame clones here, not all; method: immunoSEQ multiplex PCR. The data contain 150,000 to 200,000 clones, 80% to 90% of them seen just once; the ten biggest clones take up roughly 8%. The CDR3 is made up of 15 amino acids. Germline loops: CDR1 SGHTA, CDR2 FQGNSA. V shed 4 bases, J shed 15 bases, and the junction held 11 bases outside the gene matches. V usage is TRBV7-2 and J usage is TRBJ2-1; 14 bases are a match to TRBD2. The TCR originated in a man aged 55 to 70 with acute or convalescent COVID-19. The sample taken for sequencing was peripheral blood. CDR3 in DNA: TGTGCCAGCAGCTGGGGGGGGACTAGCGGGAGAGTGCGGTTCTTC. Amino acid sequence: CASSWGGTSGRVRFF.